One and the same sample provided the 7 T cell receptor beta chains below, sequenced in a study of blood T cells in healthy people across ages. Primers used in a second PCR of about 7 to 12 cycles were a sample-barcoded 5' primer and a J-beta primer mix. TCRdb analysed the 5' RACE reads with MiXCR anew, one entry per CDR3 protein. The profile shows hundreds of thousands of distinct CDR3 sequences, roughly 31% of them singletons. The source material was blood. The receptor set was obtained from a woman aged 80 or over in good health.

CDR3 protein: CASSRTSGGTEAFF. The CDR3 region has the DNA TGTGCCAGCAGTAGGACAAGCGGCGGCACTGAAGCTTTCTTT. The chain recombines TRBV3-1 with TRBJ1-1; perhaps TRBD1 as D (5 bases). V was cut by 6 bases and J by 4 bases, with 15 bases left in between. The CDR3 sequence is 14 residues long. Per the germline V gene, CDR1 is LGHDT and CDR2 is YNNKEL (reference sequence).

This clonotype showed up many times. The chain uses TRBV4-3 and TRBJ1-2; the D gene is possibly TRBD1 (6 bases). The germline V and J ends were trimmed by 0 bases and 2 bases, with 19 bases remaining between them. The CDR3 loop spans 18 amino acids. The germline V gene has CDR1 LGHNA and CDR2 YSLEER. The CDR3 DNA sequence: TGCGCCAGCAGCCAAGAAAGGATGGGGGCGATTAAAAACTATGGCTACACCTTC. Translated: CASSQERMGAIKNYGYTF.

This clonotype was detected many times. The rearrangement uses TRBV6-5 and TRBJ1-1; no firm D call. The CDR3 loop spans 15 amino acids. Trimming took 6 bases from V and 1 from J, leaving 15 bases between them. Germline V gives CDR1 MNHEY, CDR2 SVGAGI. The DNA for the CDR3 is TGTGCCAGCAGACCGACTACATGGGGGAACACTGAAGCTTTCTTT. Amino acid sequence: CASRPTTWGNTEAFF.

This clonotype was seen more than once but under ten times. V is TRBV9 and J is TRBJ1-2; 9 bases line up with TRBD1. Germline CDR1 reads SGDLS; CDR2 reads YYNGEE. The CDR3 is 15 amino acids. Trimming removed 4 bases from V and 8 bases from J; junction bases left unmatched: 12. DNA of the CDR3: TGTGCCAGCAGCAATCCCGGGACAGGGCCCTTGGGCTACACCTTC. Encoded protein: CASSNPGTGPLGYTF. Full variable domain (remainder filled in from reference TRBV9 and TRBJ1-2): DSGVTQTPKHLITATGQRVTLRCSPRSGDLSVYWYQQSLDQGLQFLIQYYNGEERAKGNILERFSAQQFPDLHSELNLSSLELGDSALYFCASSNPGTGPLGYTFGSGTRLTVV.

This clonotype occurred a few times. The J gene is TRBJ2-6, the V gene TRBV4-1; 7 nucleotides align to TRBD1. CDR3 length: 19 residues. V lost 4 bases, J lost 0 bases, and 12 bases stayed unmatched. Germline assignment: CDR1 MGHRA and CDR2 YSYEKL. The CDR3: CASSPSVKGAYSGANVLTF. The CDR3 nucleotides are TGCGCCAGCAGCCCCAGCGTGAAGGGGGCATACTCTGGGGCCAACGTCCTGACTTTC.

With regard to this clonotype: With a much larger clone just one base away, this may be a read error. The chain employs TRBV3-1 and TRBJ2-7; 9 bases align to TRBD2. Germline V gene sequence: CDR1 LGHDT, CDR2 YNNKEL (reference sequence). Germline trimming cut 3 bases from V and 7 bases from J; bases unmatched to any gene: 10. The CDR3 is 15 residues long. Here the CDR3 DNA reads TGTGCCAGCAGCCAGGGAGCGGGGGGTCCTTGGGAGCAGTACTTC. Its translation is CASSQGAGGPWEQYF.

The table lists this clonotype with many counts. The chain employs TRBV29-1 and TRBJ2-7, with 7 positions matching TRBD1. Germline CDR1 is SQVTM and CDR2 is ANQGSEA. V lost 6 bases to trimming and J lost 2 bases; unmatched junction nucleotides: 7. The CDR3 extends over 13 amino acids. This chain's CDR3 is CSVHNGQAYEQYF. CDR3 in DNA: TGCAGCGTACACAACGGACAGGCCTACGAGCAGTACTTC.